The entry that follows covers one TCR beta chain sequence. Its antigen remains unidentified. TCRdb reanalysed the RT-PCR reads using MiXCR and keeps one entry per CDR3 protein. The sample has 450,000 to 500,000 distinct CDR3 sequences, 11% seen once. This entry belongs to a study of response to subunit inactivated influenza vaccine. Study-wide results and limits: Every seasonal influenza vaccination brings in few new T cells, the authors suggested.

The sequenced sample was PBMCs from blood, obtained 40 to 50 days after vaccination. The clonotype originates from a middle-aged man who received an inactivated influenza vaccine.

As DNA, the CDR3 is TGTGCCAGCAGTCAGACATCGATCCAAGAGACCCAGTACTTC. Residues: CASSQTSIQETQYF. The genes are TRBV25-1 and TRBJ2-5; no reliable D call. CDR3 length: 14 residues. Germline loops: CDR1 MGHDK, CDR2 SYGVNS. With 5 bases removed from V and 1 base from J, the gap between germline ends came to 11 bases. Looking up the rest from reference TRBV25-1 and TRBJ2-5 gives the full variable domain: EADIYQTPRYLVIGTGKKITLECSQTMGHDKMYWYQQDPGMELHLIHYSYGVNSTEKGDLSSESTVSRIRTEHFPLTLESARPSHTSQYLCASSQTSIQETQYFGPGTRLLVL.